This TCR beta chain appears in the sequencing data of a study of T cell responses to AZD1222 COVID-19 vaccine. Turning to the study itself: Whether given at about 4 or about 12 weeks, second doses were pooled. Study-wide points: Spike-specific TCRs gained breadth and depth after people received two AZD1222 doses. At study baseline, merely several AZD1222 recipients were seropositive. Most donors were white British and more were female, and clonal diversity was possibly underestimated.

With respect to this clone: Its antigen is not identified.

TCRdb's copy holds only in-frame clones and misses some; the assay was immunoSEQ multiplex PCR. The table records under 150,000 clones, around 90% of them present only once. Sequenced material: peripheral blood, taken on day 0 of AZD1222 vaccination. The TCR sequence derives from an adult in good health.

CDR3 protein: CASRSGTEQFF. DNA of the CDR3: TGTGCCAGCAGAAGCGGGACTGAGCAGTTCTTC. The chain has TRBV12-3 or TRBV12-4 and TRBJ2-1; TRBD2 aligns across 7 bases. Losses at the gene ends were 6 bases for V and 9 bases for J; bases not matched to a gene: 2. This CDR3 is built from 11 residues.